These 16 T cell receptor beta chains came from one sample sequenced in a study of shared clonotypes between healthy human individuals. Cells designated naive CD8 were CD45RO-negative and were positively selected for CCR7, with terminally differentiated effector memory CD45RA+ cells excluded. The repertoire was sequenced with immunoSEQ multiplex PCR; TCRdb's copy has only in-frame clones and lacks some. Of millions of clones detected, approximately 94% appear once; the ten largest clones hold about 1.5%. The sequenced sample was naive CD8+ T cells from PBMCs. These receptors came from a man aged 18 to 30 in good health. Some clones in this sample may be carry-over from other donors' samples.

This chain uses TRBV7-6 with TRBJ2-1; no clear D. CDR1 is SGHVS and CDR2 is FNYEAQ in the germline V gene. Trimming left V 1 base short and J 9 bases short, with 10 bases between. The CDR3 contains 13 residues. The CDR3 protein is CASSLGDRSEQFF. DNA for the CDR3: TGTGCCAGCAGCTTAGGTGATAGAAGTGAGCAGTTCTTC.

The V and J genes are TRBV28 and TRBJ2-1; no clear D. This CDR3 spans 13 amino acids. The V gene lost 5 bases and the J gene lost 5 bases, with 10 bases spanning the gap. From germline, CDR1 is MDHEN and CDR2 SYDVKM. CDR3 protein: CASSIRLHNEQFF. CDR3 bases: TGTGCCAGCAGTATTAGACTCCACAATGAGCAGTTCTTC.

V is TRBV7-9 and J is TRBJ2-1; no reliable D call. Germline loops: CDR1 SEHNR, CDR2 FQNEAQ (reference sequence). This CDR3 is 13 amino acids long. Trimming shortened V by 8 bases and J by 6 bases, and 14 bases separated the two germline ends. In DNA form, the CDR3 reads TGTGCCAGCGGCCAAAACCCGGCCAATGAGCAGTTCTTC. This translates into CASGQNPANEQFF.

The CDR3 DNA reads TGTGCCAGCAGCTTAGATTACCAAGGGGGGCTTGAGACCCAGTACTTC. Its protein product is CASSLDYQGGLETQYF. The V gene is TRBV11-2, the J gene TRBJ2-5; D possibly matches TRBD1 or TRBD2 (6 bases each). V lost 0 bases, J lost 5 bases, and 16 bases lay in between. The germline V gene has CDR1 SGHAT and CDR2 FQNNGV. The CDR3 is 16 residues long.

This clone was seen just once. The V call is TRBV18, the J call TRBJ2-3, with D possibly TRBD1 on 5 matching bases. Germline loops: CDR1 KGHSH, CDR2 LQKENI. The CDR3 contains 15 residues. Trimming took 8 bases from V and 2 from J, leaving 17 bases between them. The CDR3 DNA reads TGTGCCAGCGTAAGGGGCAGCCTACCCACAGATACGCAGTATTTT. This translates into CASVRGSLPTDTQYF.

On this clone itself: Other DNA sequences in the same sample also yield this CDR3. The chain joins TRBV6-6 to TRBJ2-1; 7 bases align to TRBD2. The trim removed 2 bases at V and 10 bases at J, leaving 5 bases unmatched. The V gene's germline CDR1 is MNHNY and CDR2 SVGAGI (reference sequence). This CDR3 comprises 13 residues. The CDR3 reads CASSYGGGGEQFF. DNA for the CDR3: TGTGCCAGCAGTTACGGGGGGGGAGGAGAGCAGTTCTTC.

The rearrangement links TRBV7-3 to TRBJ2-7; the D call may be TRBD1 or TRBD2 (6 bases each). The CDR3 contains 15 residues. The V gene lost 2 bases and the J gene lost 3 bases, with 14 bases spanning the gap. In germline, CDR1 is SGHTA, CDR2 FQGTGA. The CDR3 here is CASSLYVGGGYEQYF. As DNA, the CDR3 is TGTGCCAGCAGCTTATATGTGGGGGGCGGCTACGAGCAGTACTTC.

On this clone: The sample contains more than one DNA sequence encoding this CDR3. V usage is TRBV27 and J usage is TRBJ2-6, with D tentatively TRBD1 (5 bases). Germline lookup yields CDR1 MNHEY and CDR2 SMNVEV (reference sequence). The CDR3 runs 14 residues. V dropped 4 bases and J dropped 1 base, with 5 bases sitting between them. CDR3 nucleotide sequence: TGTGCCAGCAGTTCAGGGTCTGGGGCCAACGTCCTGACTTTC. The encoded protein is CASSSGSGANVLTF.

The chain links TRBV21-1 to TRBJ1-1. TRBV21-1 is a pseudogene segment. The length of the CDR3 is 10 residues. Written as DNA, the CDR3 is TGTGCCAGCAGCAATAGTTGGGCTTTCTTT. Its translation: CASSNSWAFF.

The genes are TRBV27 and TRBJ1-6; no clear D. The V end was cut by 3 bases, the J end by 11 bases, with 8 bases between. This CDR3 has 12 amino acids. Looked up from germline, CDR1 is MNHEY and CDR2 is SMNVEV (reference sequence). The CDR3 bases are TGTGCCAGCAGTTTTCGGCCACCACCCCTCCACTTT. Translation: CASSFRPPPLHF.

DNA for the CDR3: TGTGCCAGCAGTTACTCGTTACAGGGGAACACTGAAGCTTTCTTT. This translates into CASSYSLQGNTEAFF. The J gene is TRBJ1-1, the V gene TRBV6-6; D is possibly TRBD1 (6 bases). Germline V gene data show CDR1 as MNHNY and CDR2 as SVGAGI (reference sequence). The V and J ends lost 0 bases and 1 base respectively, with 9 bases between them. The CDR3 contains 15 residues.

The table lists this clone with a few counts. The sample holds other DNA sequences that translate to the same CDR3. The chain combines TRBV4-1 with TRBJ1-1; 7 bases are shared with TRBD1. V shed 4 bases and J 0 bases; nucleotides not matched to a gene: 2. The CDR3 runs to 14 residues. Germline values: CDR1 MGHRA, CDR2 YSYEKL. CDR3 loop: CASSPGQMNTEAFF. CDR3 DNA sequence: TGCGCCAGCAGCCCGGGACAGATGAACACTGAAGCTTTCTTT.

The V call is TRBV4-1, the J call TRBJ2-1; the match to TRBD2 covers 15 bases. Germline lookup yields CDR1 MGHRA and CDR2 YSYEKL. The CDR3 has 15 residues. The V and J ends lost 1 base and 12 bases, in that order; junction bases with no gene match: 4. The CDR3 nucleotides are TGCGCCAGCAGCCAAGTGGGACTAGCGGGAGGTCGGCAGTTCTTC. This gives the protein CASSQVGLAGGRQFF.

The CDR3 DNA reads TGTGCCAGTAGTTTCAGACAGGGGTCAAACTATGGCTACACCTTC. Encoded protein: CASSFRQGSNYGYTF. The chain recombines TRBV19 with TRBJ1-2; TRBD1 aligns across 8 bases. Germline-derived CDR1 and CDR2 are LNHDA and SQIVND (reference sequence). Trimming at V came to 5 bases and at J to 2 bases, leaving 7 bases not matched to a gene. The CDR3 spans 15 residues. Filled out from reference TRBV19 and TRBJ1-2, the complete variable domain reads DGGITQSPKYLFRKEGQNVTLSCEQNLNHDAMYWYRQDPGQGLRLIYYSQIVNDFQKGDIAEGYSVSREKKESFPLTVTSAQKNPTAFYLCASSFRQGSNYGYTFGSGTRLTVV.

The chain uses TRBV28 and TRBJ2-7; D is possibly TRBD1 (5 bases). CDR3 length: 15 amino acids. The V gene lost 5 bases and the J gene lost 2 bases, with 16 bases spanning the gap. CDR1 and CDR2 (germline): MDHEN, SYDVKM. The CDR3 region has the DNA TGTGCCAGCAGTCCCTTAAGGCAGGGCCCCTACGAGCAGTACTTC. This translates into CASSPLRQGPYEQYF.

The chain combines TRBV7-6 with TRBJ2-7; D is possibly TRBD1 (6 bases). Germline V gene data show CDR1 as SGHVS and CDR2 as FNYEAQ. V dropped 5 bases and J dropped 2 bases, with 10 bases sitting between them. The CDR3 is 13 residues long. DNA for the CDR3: TGTGCCAGCAGCGCCGGACAGCCCTACGAGCAGTACTTC. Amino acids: CASSAGQPYEQYF.